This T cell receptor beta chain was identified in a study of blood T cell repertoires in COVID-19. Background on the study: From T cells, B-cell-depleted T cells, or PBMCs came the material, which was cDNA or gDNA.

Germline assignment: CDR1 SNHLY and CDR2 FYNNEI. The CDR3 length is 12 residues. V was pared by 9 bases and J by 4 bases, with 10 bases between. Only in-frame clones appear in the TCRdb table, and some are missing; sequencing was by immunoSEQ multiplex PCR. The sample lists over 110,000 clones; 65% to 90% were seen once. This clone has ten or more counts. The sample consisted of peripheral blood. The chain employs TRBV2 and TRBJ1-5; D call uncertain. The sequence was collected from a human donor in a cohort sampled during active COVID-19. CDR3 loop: CASGEGNQPQHF. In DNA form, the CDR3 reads TGTGCCAGTGGGGAGGGTAATCAGCCCCAGCATTTT. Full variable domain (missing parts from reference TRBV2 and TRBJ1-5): EPEVTQTPSHQVTQMGQEVILRCVPISNHLYFYWYRQILGQKVEFLVSFYNNEISEKSEIFDDQFSVERPDGSNFTLKIRSTKLEDSAMYFCASGEGNQPQHFGDGTRLSIL.